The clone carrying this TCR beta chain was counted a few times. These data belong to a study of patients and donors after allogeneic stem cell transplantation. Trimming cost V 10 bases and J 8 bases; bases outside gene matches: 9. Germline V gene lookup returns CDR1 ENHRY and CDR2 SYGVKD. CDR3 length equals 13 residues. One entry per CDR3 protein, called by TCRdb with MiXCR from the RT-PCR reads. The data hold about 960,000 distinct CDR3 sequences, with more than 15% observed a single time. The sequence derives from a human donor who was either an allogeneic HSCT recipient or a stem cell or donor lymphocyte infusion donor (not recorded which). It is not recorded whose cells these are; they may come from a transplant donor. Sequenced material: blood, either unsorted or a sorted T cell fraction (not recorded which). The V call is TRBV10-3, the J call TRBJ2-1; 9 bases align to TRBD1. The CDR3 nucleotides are TGTGCCACCGGGACAGGGAATTCCGATGAGCAGTTCTTC. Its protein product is CATGTGNSDEQFF.